These T cell receptor beta chains were read from a single sample in a study of OX40 agonist ivuxolimab in advanced cancers. The repertoire was sequenced with immunoSEQ multiplex PCR; TCRdb's copy has only in-frame clones and lacks some. Of about 69,000 clones in the sample, 84% were seen once. Sequenced here: CD4+ or CD8+ T cells sorted from blood, sampled in a trial of the OX40 agonist ivuxolimab. The receptors shown here come from an adult with an advanced solid tumor such as melanoma, head and neck, liver or kidney cancer. Each CDR3 is given with its conserved first and last residue. The D gene is left open where the match is weak. A row's size may be missing; if present it is once, few, many or a size class.

j_gene: TRBJ2-5; abundance: NA; d_gene: TRBD2; v_gene: TRBV5-1; CDR3aa: CASSHGLAGETQYF; CDR3nt: TGCGCCAGCAGCCACGGATTAGCGGGAGAGACCCAGTACTTC
j_gene: TRBJ2-7; abundance: NA; d_gene: NA; v_gene: TRBV11-2; CDR3aa: CASSLRGTAGYEQYF; CDR3nt: TGTGCCAGCAGCCTTCGCGGGACAGCCGGCTACGAGCAGTACTTC
j_gene: TRBJ2-7; abundance: NA; d_gene: NA; v_gene: TRBV2; CDR3aa: CASSEDRLYEQYF; CDR3nt: TGTGCCAGCAGTGAGGACAGACTCTACGAGCAGTACTTC
j_gene: TRBJ1-2; abundance: NA; d_gene: NA; v_gene: TRBV18; CDR3aa: CASSPGVNNGYTF; CDR3nt: TGTGCCAGCTCACCTGGGGTGAATAATGGCTACACCTTC
j_gene: TRBJ2-2; abundance: few; d_gene: NA; v_gene: TRBV2; CDR3aa: CASSYRQANTGELFF; CDR3nt: TGTGCCAGCAGTTACAGACAGGCGAACACCGGGGAGCTGTTTTTT
j_gene: TRBJ1-2; abundance: NA; d_gene: NA; v_gene: TRBV6-5; CDR3aa: CASSYSLGHGYTF; CDR3nt: TGTGCCAGCAGTTACTCGCTGGGCCATGGCTACACCTTC
j_gene: TRBJ1-2; abundance: NA; d_gene: NA; v_gene: TRBV6-5; CDR3aa: CASRRDLNYGYTF; CDR3nt: TGTGCCAGTCGACGGGACCTCAACTATGGCTACACCTTC
j_gene: TRBJ2-1; abundance: once; d_gene: TRBD2; v_gene: TRBV6-6; CDR3aa: CASSYWGGVNNEQFF; CDR3nt: TGTGCCAGCAGTTACTGGGGAGGGGTTAACAATGAGCAGTTCTTC
j_gene: TRBJ1-1; abundance: once; d_gene: NA; v_gene: TRBV18; CDR3aa: CASSRGTSIEAFF; CDR3nt: TGTGCCAGCTCCCGGGGGACCTCGATTGAAGCTTTCTTT
j_gene: TRBJ2-5; abundance: NA; d_gene: NA; v_gene: TRBV10-3; CDR3aa: CAIRPGQPETQYF; CDR3nt: TGTGCCATCAGACCGGGACAACCGGAGACCCAGTACTTC
j_gene: TRBJ1-1; abundance: NA; d_gene: NA; v_gene: TRBV6-4; CDR3aa: CASSKEGGIGTEAFF; CDR3nt: TGTGCCAGCAGTAAGGAGGGGGGGATTGGGACTGAAGCTTTCTTT
j_gene: TRBJ1-6; abundance: NA; d_gene: NA; v_gene: TRBV7-2; CDR3aa: CASSLVLRINSPLHF; CDR3nt: TGTGCCAGCAGCTTAGTCCTTCGGATCAATTCACCCCTCCACTTT
j_gene: TRBJ2-3; abundance: NA; d_gene: NA; v_gene: TRBV5-1; CDR3aa: CASSLGLDASTDTQYF; CDR3nt: TGCGCCAGCAGCTTGGGTTTGGACGCGAGCACAGATACGCAGTATTTT
j_gene: TRBJ2-3; abundance: few; d_gene: TRBD2; v_gene: TRBV10-3; CDR3aa: CAIRLAGGLATDTQYF; CDR3nt: TGTGCCATAAGACTAGCGGGGGGGCTGGCCACAGATACGCAGTATTTT
j_gene: TRBJ2-1; abundance: NA; d_gene: TRBD2; v_gene: TRBV19; CDR3aa: CASSGTPDGGGLGYNEQFF; CDR3nt: TGTGCCAGTAGTGGCACCCCTGACGGGGGGGGACTAGGCTACAATGAGCAGTTCTTC
j_gene: TRBJ1-3; abundance: NA; d_gene: NA; v_gene: TRBV6-6; CDR3aa: CASSPRTGPGNTIYF; CDR3nt: TGTGCCAGCAGTCCAAGGACTGGGCCTGGAAACACCATATATTTT
j_gene: TRBJ1-1; abundance: few; d_gene: TRBD1; v_gene: TRBV5-5; CDR3aa: CASSTGQGGMNTEAFF; CDR3nt: TGTGCCAGCAGCACGGGACAGGGGGGGATGAACACTGAAGCTTTCTTT